This entry concerns a single T cell receptor beta chain. The antigen remains unidentified. Germline assignment: CDR1 SGHRS and CDR2 YFSETQ. CDR3 length: 12 residues. The V and J ends lost 2 bases and 7 bases respectively, with 10 bases between them. The data stem from a study of cytotoxic CD8 clonotypes in ibrutinib-treated CLL. Study-wide findings and caveats: Sampling time points were not equivalent between sustained-remission and progressing patients.

Method: immunoSEQ multiplex PCR; TCRdb's copy keeps in-frame clones and lacks some. The sample carries 75,000 to 80,000 clones, approximately 87% recorded once. The receptor was isolated from a human donor with chronic lymphocytic leukemia. Source: PBMCs, taken after 24 months of ibrutinib treatment. The gene calls are TRBV5-1 and TRBJ2-7, with a possible D match to TRBD1 (6 bases). CDR3 in DNA: TGCGCCAGCAGCTTCACAGGGAGAGAGCAGTACTTC. Protein: CASSFTGREQYF.